This T cell receptor beta chain was sequenced during a study of identifying expanded T cells in peripheral blood. Overall study results and limits: Clone count variance between approximately two-week samples rose with total template count. Technical replicates showed roughly 1.2 changed clones; roughly two weeks roughly 15; four weeks 19.

With regard to this clone: The antigen is unknown.

CDR1 and CDR2 from the germline V gene are SGHTA and FQGNSA. Trimming stripped 3 bases from V and 3 bases from J, with 8 bases between. The CDR3 length is 14 residues. The data were produced by immunoSEQ multiplex PCR, yet TCRdb's version contains in-frame clones alone and is incomplete. The table shows about 90,000 clones, with approximately 86% occurring only once. This TCR was recovered from a person between 18 and 75 years old in good health. The chain couples TRBV7-2 to TRBJ2-2, with D uncertain. Sequenced sample: blood. CDR3 nucleotide sequence: TGTGCCAGCAGCTTCCAGGCTGACACCGGGGAGCTGTTTTTT. Translated: CASSFQADTGELFF.